This T cell receptor beta chain was sequenced during a study of T cell responses to AZD1222 COVID-19 vaccine. Study-wide results and caveats: Close to half of all spike-specific TCRs reportedly target regions of the variants that are unmutated.

V was trimmed by 6 bases and J by 0 bases, leaving 11 bases between them. CDR1 is MNHEY, CDR2 SVGAGI, per germline. This CDR3 is 14 amino acids long. A word on this clone: Its antigen is undetermined.

Only in-frame clones appear in the TCRdb table, and some are missing; sequencing was by immunoSEQ multiplex PCR. The sample includes 140,000 to 150,000 clones, 85% to 95% of them seen just once. The chain uses TRBV6-5 and TRBJ1-1, with D tentatively TRBD1 (6 bases). The input for sequencing was peripheral blood, taken on day 0 of AZD1222 vaccination. This clonotype was sampled from an adult in good health. CDR3 coding DNA: TGTGCCAGCAGACCCGGACAGCTGAACACTGAAGCTTTCTTT. Translated: CASRPGQLNTEAFF.